Each of the 12 T cell receptor beta chains below was sequenced from the same sample in a study of spatial heterogeneity in lung cancer. No antigens are known for them. Time point in this sample: sample taken at primary tumor resection. TCRdb reprocessed the 5' RACE reads with MiXCR, giving one entry per CDR3 protein. The sample consists of some 6,200 distinct CDR3 sequences, 13% to 15% of them appearing once. General study findings and limits: The number of expanded tumor alpha and beta chains correlated with mutation number.

The sample here was lung tumor tissue, taken at surgery. The receptors come from a male donor with early-stage non-small cell lung cancer.

At least ten counts were recorded for this clonotype. This beta chain is a stray read from a library made for alpha chains; its abundance is not meaningful. The chain links TRBV6-1 to TRBJ1-2; D is perhaps TRBD1 (5 bases). CDR3 length: 15 amino acids. The germline V and J ends were trimmed by 10 bases and 4 bases, with 22 bases remaining between them. The germline V gene has CDR1 MNHNS and CDR2 SASEGT. The CDR3 spells CAILWGGGAGYGYTF. CDR3 nucleotides: TGTGCCATACTTTGGGGCGGAGGGGCCGGCTATGGCTACACCTTC.

This clonotype is classed as medium-sized. Little can be read into the size of this beta chain, an off-target read in a library designed for alpha chains. V usage is TRBV5-1 and J usage is TRBJ1-2, with D uncertain. Germline CDR1 reads SGHRS; CDR2 reads YFSETQ. This CDR3 contains 12 residues. The V gene lost 5 bases and the J gene lost 6 bases, with 11 bases spanning the gap. The CDR3, as DNA: TGCGCCAGCAGAGAAAACGTGGATGGCTACACCTTC. This translates into CASRENVDGYTF.

By share, this clonotype ranks as medium-sized (0.01 to 0.1%). The library was prepared for alpha chains; this beta chain is a stray read, so its frequency means little. The chain links TRBV6-6 to TRBJ1-4, with a tentative D call TRBD1 (5 bases). Germline values: CDR1 MNHNY, CDR2 SVGAGI (reference sequence). The ends were cut back, 6 bases at V and 0 bases at J, with 20 bases in the middle. The CDR3 extends over 18 amino acids. Here the CDR3 DNA reads TGTGCCAGCAGCGGAGGGGACCGACAGTATACAACTAATGAAAAACTGTTTTTT. This gives the protein CASSGGDRQYTTNEKLFF.

Only a few counts were recorded for this clonotype. As an off-target read in a library built for alpha chains, this beta chain has a frequency of little significance. CDR3 amino acids: CAISSDSPGETQYF. CDR3 in DNA: TGTGCCATCAGTTCAGACAGCCCGGGAGAGACCCAGTACTTC. The V gene is TRBV10-3, the J gene TRBJ2-5; possible D gene TRBD1, 5 bases. The ends were cut back, 5 bases at V and 4 bases at J, with 14 bases in the middle. Germline-derived CDR1 and CDR2 are ENHRY and SYGVKD. The CDR3 spans 14 residues.

By share, this clonotype ranks as medium-sized. A library prepared for alpha chains yielded this beta chain as an off-target read; its size is of little meaning. V and J are TRBV24-1 and TRBJ2-1; no reliable D call. The CDR3 loop spans 16 amino acids. The V and J ends lost 5 bases and 0 bases respectively, with 13 bases between them. Germline V gives CDR1 KGHDR, CDR2 SFDVKD. The CDR3 loop reads CATSARPRSSYNEQFF. The CDR3 DNA reads as TGTGCCACCAGTGCCCGGCCTCGTAGCTCCTACAATGAGCAGTTCTTC.

This clonotype was detected many times. Being off target in a library aimed at alpha chains, this beta chain has a size of little meaning. The chain recombines TRBV5-4 with TRBJ1-1, with D possibly being TRBD1 (6 bases). There are 14 residues in the CDR3. Germline V gene data show CDR1 as SGHNT and CDR2 as YYREEE (reference sequence). The germline V and J ends were trimmed by 0 bases and 5 bases, with 11 bases remaining between them. CDR3 nucleotides: TGTGCCAGCAGCTTGGGCCAGGACAGTACTGAAGCTTTCTTT. Its protein product is CASSLGQDSTEAFF.

This clonotype was seen more than once but under ten times. This beta chain is an off-target read within a library intended for alpha chains, so its frequency means little. This chain joins TRBV6-2 or TRBV6-3 and TRBJ2-1; no clear D. Germline CDR1 MNHEY, CDR2 SVGEGT. This CDR3 spans 13 amino acids. V was shortened by 3 bases and J by 4 bases, with 7 bases between the two germline ends. In DNA form, the CDR3 reads TGTGCCAGCAGTTATCAGCTTTACAATGAGCAGTTCTTC. Its translation: CASSYQLYNEQFF.

Many counts were recorded for this clonotype. Little can be read into the size of this beta chain, an off-target read in a library designed for alpha chains. The chain carries TRBV6-6 and TRBJ1-1; D may be TRBD1 (5 bases). V dropped 7 bases and J dropped 0 bases, with 12 bases sitting between them. This CDR3 comprises 14 residues. CDR1 and CDR2 (germline): MNHNY, SVGAGI (reference sequence). The CDR3 spells CASTLRGMNTEAFF. CDR3 coding DNA: TGTGCCAGCACCCTTCGGGGGATGAACACTGAAGCTTTCTTT.

On this clonotype: The size of this beta chain means little, since it is a stray read in a library made for alpha chains. The rearrangement joins TRBV6-2 or TRBV6-3 to TRBJ2-2; D may correspond to TRBD1 or TRBD2 (5 bases each). This CDR3 has 15 residues. Germline values: CDR1 MNHEY, CDR2 SVGEGT. V lost 5 bases and J 4 bases, leaving 14 bases between the germline ends. The CDR3 DNA reads as TGTGCCAGCAGTAAACGGGACCGCATCACCGGGGAGCTGTTTTTT. It encodes CASSKRDRITGELFF.

Details on this clonotype: Within a library made for alpha chains, this beta chain is off target, and its count is uninformative. This rearrangement joins TRBV6-2 or TRBV6-3 to TRBJ2-3; TRBD1 matches 7 bases. Germline V CDR1 and CDR2: MNHEY, SVGEGT. This CDR3 is 15 amino acids long. V lost 0 bases to trimming and J lost 4 bases; unmatched junction nucleotides: 4. CDR3 protein: CASSYSTGMADTQYF. CDR3 nucleotides: TGTGCCAGCAGTTACTCGACAGGGATGGCAGATACGCAGTATTTT.

With respect to this clonotype: This beta chain represents an off-target read in a library built for alpha chains; its size is of limited meaning. The CDR3 region is CASSQLDSPNTGELFF. Here the CDR3 DNA reads TGTGCCAGCAGCCAATTGGACTCGCCGAACACCGGGGAGCTGTTTTTT. The chain combines TRBV3-1 with TRBJ2-2; the D gene is possibly TRBD2 (5 bases). Germline values: CDR1 LGHDT, CDR2 YNNKEL (reference sequence). The V and J ends lost 2 bases and 0 bases respectively, with 10 bases between them. The CDR3 extends over 16 amino acids. Full variable domain (rest looked up from reference TRBV3-1 and TRBJ2-2): DTAVSQTPKYLVTQMGNDKSIKCEQNLGHDTMYWYKQDSKKFLKIMFSYNNKELIINETVPNRFSPKSPDKAHLNLHINSLELGDSAVYFCASSQLDSPNTGELFFGEGSRLTVL.

This clonotype is categorized as medium-sized. Because this beta chain is a stray read in a library intended to capture alpha chains, its abundance should not be given much weight. J is TRBJ1-2 and V is TRBV19; TRBD1 aligns across 10 bases. Germline CDR1 LNHDA, CDR2 SQIVND (reference sequence). This CDR3 region has 15 residues. V shed 8 bases and J 4 bases; nucleotides not matched to a gene: 10. The CDR3, as DNA: TGTGCCAGTTTATTCTCCGGGACAGGGGCCTATGGCTACACCTTC. Its translation is CASLFSGTGAYGYTF.